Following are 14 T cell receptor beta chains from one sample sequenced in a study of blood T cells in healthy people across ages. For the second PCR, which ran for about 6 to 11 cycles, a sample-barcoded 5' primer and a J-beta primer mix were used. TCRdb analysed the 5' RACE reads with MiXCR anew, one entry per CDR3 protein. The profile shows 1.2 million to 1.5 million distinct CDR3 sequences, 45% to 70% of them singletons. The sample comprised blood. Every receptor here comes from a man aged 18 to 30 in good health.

DNA of the CDR3: TGTGCCAGCAGTCACGCGGAATATGGCTACACCTTC. Translated, it gives CASSHAEYGYTF. The rearrangement joins TRBV25-1 to TRBJ1-2; D gene uncertain. Trimming stripped 5 bases from V and 5 bases from J, with 9 bases between. Germline V gene lookup returns CDR1 MGHDK and CDR2 SYGVNS. The CDR3 length is 12 residues.

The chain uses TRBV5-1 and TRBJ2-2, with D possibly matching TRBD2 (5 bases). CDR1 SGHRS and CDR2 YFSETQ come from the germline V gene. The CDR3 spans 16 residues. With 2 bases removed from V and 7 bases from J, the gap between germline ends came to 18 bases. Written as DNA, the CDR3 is TGCGCCAGCAGCTTTTCGTCGACTACTAAACACGGGGAGCTGTTTTTT. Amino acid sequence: CASSFSSTTKHGELFF.

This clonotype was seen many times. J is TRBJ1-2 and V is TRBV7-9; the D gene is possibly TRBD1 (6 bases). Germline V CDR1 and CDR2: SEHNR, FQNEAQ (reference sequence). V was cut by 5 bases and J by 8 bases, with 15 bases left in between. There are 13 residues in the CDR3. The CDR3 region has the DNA TGTGCCAGCAGCCCACCTCCAGGGGACGGCTACACCTTC. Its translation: CASSPPPGDGYTF.

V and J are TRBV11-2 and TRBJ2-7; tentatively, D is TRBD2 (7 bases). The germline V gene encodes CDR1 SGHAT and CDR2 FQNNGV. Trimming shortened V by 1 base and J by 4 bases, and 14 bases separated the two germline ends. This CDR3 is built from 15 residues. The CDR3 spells CASSLVGGGYYEQYF. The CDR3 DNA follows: TGTGCCAGCAGCTTAGTAGGGGGGGGGTATTACGAGCAGTACTTC.

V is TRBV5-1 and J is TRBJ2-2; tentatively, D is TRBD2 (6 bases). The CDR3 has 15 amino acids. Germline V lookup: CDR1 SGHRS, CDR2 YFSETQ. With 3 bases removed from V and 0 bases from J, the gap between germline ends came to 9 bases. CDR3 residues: CASSWEVSNTGELFF. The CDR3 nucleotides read TGCGCCAGCAGCTGGGAGGTCTCGAACACCGGGGAGCTGTTTTTT.

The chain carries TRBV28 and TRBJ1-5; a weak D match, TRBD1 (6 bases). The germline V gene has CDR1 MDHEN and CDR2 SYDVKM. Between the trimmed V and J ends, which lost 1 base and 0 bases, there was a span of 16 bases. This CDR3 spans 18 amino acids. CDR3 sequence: CASSLSGTQGYSNQPQHF. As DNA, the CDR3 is TGTGCCAGCAGTTTATCGGGGACACAGGGATATAGCAATCAGCCCCAGCATTTT.

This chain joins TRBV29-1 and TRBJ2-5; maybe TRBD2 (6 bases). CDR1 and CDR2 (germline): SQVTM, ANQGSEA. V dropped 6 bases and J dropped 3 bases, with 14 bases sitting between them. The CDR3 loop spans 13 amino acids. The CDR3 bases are TGCAGCGTCCGCGGACTATTCAAAGAGACCCAGTACTTC. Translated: CSVRGLFKETQYF.

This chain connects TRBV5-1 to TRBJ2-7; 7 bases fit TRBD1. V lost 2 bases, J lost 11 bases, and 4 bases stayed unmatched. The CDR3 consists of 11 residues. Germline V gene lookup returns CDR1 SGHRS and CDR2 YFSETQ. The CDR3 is CASSFGTEEYF. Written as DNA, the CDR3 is TGCGCCAGCAGCTTCGGGACAGAGGAGTACTTC.

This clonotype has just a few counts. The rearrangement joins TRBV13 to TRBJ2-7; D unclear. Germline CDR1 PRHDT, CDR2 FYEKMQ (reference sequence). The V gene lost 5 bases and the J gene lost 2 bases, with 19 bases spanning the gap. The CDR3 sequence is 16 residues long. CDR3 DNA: TGTGCCAGCAGCCCAAAGGGCCCCTATCAACCCTACGAGCAGTACTTC. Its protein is CASSPKGPYQPYEQYF.

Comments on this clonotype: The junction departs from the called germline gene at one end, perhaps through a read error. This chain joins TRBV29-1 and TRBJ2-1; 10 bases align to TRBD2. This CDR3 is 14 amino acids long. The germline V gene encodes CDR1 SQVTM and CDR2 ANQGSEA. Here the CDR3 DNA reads TGCCGCGTACCATCTAGCGGGAGAGAGAATGAGCAGTTCTTC. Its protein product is CRVPSSGRENEQFF.

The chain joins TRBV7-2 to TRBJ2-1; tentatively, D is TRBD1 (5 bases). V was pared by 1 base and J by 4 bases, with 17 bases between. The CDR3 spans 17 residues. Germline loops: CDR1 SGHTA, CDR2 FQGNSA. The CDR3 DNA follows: TGTACCAGCAGCTTAGAAGGTACGTCAGGGTCGTACAATGAGCAGTTCTTC. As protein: CTSSLEGTSGSYNEQFF.

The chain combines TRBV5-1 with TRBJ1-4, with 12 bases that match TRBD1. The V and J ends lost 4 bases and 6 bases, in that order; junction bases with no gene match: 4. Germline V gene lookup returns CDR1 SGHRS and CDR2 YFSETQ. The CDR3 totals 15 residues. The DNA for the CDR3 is TGCGCCAGCAGCCGGGGGACAGGGGGCGATGAAAAACTGTTTTTT. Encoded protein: CASSRGTGGDEKLFF.

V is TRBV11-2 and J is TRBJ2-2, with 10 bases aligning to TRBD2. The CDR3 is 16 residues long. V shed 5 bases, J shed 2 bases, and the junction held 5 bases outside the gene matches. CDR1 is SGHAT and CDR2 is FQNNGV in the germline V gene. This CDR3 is CASSLSGRANTGELFF. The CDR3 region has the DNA TGTGCCAGCAGCCTGAGCGGGAGGGCCAACACCGGGGAGCTGTTTTTT.

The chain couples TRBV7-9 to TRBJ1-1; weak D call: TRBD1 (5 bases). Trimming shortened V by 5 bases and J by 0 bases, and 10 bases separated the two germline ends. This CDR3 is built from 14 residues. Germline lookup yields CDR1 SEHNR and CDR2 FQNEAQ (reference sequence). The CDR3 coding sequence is TGTGCCAGCAGCGGCGAGGGGTTGAACACTGAAGCTTTCTTT. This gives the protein CASSGEGLNTEAFF.